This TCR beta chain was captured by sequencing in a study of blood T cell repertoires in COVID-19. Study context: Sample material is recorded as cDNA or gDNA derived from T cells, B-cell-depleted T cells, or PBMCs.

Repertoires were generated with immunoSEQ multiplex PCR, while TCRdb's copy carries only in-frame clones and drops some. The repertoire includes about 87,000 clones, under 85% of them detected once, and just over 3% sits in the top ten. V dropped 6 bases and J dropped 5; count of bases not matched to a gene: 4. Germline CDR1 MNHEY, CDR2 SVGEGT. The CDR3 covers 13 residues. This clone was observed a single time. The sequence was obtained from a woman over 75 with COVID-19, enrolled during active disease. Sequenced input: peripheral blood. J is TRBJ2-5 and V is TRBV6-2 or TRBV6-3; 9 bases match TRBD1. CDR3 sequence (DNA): TGTGCCAGCAGGTACAGGGGGCTGGAGACCCAGTACTTC. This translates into CASRYRGLETQYF.